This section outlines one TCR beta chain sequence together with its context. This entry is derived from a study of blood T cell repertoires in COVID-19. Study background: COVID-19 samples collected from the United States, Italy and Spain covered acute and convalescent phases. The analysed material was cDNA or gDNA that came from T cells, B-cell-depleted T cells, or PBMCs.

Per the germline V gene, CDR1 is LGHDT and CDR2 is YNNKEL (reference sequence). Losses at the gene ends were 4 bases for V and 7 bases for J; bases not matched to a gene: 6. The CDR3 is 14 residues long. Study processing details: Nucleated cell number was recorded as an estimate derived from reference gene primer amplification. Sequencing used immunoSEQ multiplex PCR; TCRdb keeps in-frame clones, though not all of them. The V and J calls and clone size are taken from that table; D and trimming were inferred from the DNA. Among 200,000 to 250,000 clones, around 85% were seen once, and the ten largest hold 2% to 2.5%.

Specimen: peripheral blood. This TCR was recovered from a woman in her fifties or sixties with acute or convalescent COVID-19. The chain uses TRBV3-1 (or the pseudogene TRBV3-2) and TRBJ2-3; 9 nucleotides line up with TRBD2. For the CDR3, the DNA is TGTGCCAGCAGCCCCCAGCGGGGGGCTTATACGCAGTATTTT. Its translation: CASSPQRGAYTQYF.